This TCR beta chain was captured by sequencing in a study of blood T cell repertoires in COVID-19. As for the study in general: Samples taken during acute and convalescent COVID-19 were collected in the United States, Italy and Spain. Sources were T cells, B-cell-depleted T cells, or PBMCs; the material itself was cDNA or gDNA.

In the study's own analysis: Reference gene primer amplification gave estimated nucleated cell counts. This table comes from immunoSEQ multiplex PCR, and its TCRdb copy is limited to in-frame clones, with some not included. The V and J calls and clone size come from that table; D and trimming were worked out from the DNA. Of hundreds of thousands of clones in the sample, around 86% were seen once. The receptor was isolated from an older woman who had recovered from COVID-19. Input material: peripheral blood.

The CDR3 DNA reads as TGCGCCAGCAGCTCCCCGGTGTTGGATACGCAGTATTTT. Residues: CASSSPVLDTQYF. The chain couples TRBV5-1 to TRBJ2-3; unclear D gene. This CDR3 comprises 13 residues. The V gene lost 3 bases and the J gene lost 6 bases, with 11 bases spanning the gap. Germline V CDR1 and CDR2: SGHRS, YFSETQ.